What follows are 4 T cell receptor beta chains derived from one specimen sequenced in a study of beta chain features in type 1 diabetes. These receptors lack a known antigen. Expressed TCRB transcripts were sequenced after all isolated RNA was converted to cDNA. Measured with immunoSEQ multiplex PCR; TCRdb has only the in-frame clones, and not every one. The table includes hundreds of thousands of clones, approximately 15% detected once. General study points: TCRB CDR3 length was moderately but significantly reduced in all four CD4+ subsets of Type 1 diabetes patients.

Sequences were obtained from naive CD4+ T cells from blood. All receptors come from a man between 18 and 35 years old with type 1 diabetes.

The rearrangement joins TRBV5-1 to TRBJ1-6; no clear D. The CDR3 length is 15 residues. Germline lookup yields CDR1 SGHRS and CDR2 YFSETQ. The ends were cut back, 0 bases at V and 5 bases at J, with 9 bases in the middle. In DNA, the CDR3 is TGCGCCAGCAGCTTGGGAGTGGTGGATAATTCACCCCTCCACTTT. Its translation is CASSLGVVDNSPLHF.

This clone was counted only a few times. CDR3 protein: CASSPRLAGDTDTQYF. Here the CDR3 DNA reads TGTGCCAGCTCACCCAGACTAGCGGGAGACACAGATACGCAGTATTTT. The rearrangement links TRBV18 to TRBJ2-3, with TRBD2 identical over 12 bases. V was clipped by 3 bases and J by 2 bases; unmatched bases: 3. The CDR3 extends over 16 amino acids. CDR1 and CDR2 (germline): KGHSH, LQKENI.

The chain recombines TRBV2 with TRBJ1-1; D ambiguous. Germline CDR1 reads SNHLY; CDR2 reads FYNNEI. There are 12 residues in the CDR3. V lost 2 bases and J 4 bases, leaving 5 bases between the germline ends. CDR3 protein: CASSESVTEAFF. In DNA, the CDR3 is TGTGCCAGCAGTGAATCTGTCACTGAAGCTTTCTTT.

This clone was seen a handful of times. The chain joins TRBV2 to TRBJ2-6; 12 bases align to TRBD1. The CDR3 has 20 amino acids. The V segment lost 3 bases and the J segment 1 base; nucleotides outside the gene matches: 10. Germline V CDR1 and CDR2: SNHLY, FYNNEI. The CDR3 spells CASSDMYLGQGASGANVLTF. The CDR3 region has the DNA TGTGCCAGCAGTGATATGTATCTGGGACAGGGGGCTTCTGGGGCCAACGTCCTGACTTTC.